This is a list of T cell receptor beta chains from one sample in a study of graft-versus-host responses after intestinal transplantation. Their specific antigens are unknown. Repertoires were generated with immunoSEQ multiplex PCR, while TCRdb's copy carries only in-frame clones and drops some. The sample includes over 100,000 clones, 90% to 95% of them seen just once. The source was unstimulated CD8+ T cells sorted from spleen or lymph node cells, collected before transplant. The receptors here all came from a human donor who was the organ donor for an intestinal transplant. Each CDR3 is given with its conserved first and last residue. D genes are given only for firm matches.

>TRBD2|TRBV28|TRBJ2-1
TGTGCCAGCAGCTATCAGCGGGGACTAGCGGGAGGGCGGTACAATGAGCAGTTCTTC
CASSYQRGLAGGRYNEQFF
>TRBD1|TRBV7-3|TRBJ2-1
TGTGCCAGCAGCTTGGGACAGGGCAATGAGCAGTTCTTC
CASSLGQGNEQFF
>-|TRBV5-4|TRBJ2-2
TGTGCCAGCAGCTTGGGTCAGGGCAACACCGGGGAGCTGTTTTTT
CASSLGQGNTGELFF
>-|TRBV9|TRBJ1-1
TGTGCCAGCGCATCAGTGGACACTGAAGCTTTCTTT
CASASVDTEAFF
>-|TRBV6-1|TRBJ2-7
TGTGCCAGTCGGGGCAATCCCCCCTACGAGCAGTACTTC
CASRGNPPYEQYF
>TRBD1|TRBV6-5|TRBJ2-7
TGTGCCAGCAGCCCCTGGACAGGGGTGGAGCAGTACTTC
CASSPWTGVEQYF
>-|TRBV27|TRBJ2-7
TGTGCCAGCTCACCCAGGGTAACCTACGAGCAGTACTTC
CASSPRVTYEQYF
>TRBD1|TRBV27|TRBJ2-7
TGTGCCAGCAGTTTCGGACAGGACTACGAGCAGTACTTC
CASSFGQDYEQYF
>TRBD1|TRBV2|TRBJ2-4
TGTGCCAGCATCCCGGGACAGGGGGTTAACAAAAACATTCAGTACTTC
CASIPGQGVNKNIQYF
>-|TRBV4-1|TRBJ1-4
TGCGCCAGCAGCCAAGATACAGGTGGAACTAATGAAAAACTGTTTTTT
CASSQDTGGTNEKLFF